This TCR beta chain was obtained from a study of T-cell memory formation after mild COVID-19 (dated by TCRdb to 2020 to 2022). General notes on the study: Most TCR sequence clusters were specific to one of the two donors. In a couple of donors, T-cell clones that expanded and contracted after mild COVID-19 were tracked by sequencing TCRalpha and TCRbeta repertoires over time. The cohort comprised two young, previously healthy adult volunteers, one female and one male.

Ficoll-Paque density gradient centrifugation was the method used to isolate PBMCs. Regarding this clonotype: The antigen it recognizes is unknown. No qualities accompany the bases; no much larger clone lies one base away.

General findings and caveats noted by the study authors: SARS-CoV-2 specificity was not confirmed for the second-wave clones peaking on day 37. The study covered only two mild cases, and larger cohorts including severe cases with pre-infection samples were considered necessary. Contracting CD4+ clones were found mainly in CM and EM memory subsets, while CD8+ clones were enriched in EMRA. Some responding clones were detected in pre-infection memory, suggesting pre-existing cross-reactive memory T cells joined the SARS-CoV-2 response. Balanced CD4/CD8 phenotypes were observed for clones contracting from day 15 to 85, whereas a bias towards CD4+ was observed for a second wave of clones expanding from day 15 to 37.

The sequencer listed for this sample is Illumina NovaSeq 6000. cDNA libraries for TCRalpha and TCRbeta were prepared by 5'RACE using constant-segment primers, with sample barcodes and unique molecular identifiers added. RNA was extracted from every sample with Trizol reagent. Amplification of the libraries took two PCR steps, and the second step added a second sample barcode plus Illumina TruSeq adapters. Libraries were sequenced on an Illumina NovaSeq with 2 x 150 bp paired-end reads. Per the original workflow: The reads were demultiplexed and collapsed into UMI-guided consensus sequences using migec v1.2.7. With mixcr v2.1.11, UMI consensuses were aligned to TRA and TRB V and J templates and assembled into clonotypes. Expanded or contracted clonotypes were those called significant by both edgeR and NoisET, with noise models trained on biological replicates. For edgeR calls, the cutoffs were a false discovery rate-adjusted p below 0.01 and a log2 fold-change threshold of 1. As an exploratory analysis of dynamics, max-normalized trajectories of the 1000 most abundant clonotypes were examined by PCA with hierarchical clustering. Separately sequenced CD4+ and CD8+ repertoires were used to assign the CD4 or CD8 phenotype of responding clones. Clones were called with MiXCR by TCRdb after fastp trimmed the public reads at Q25, and only in-frame beta chains were retained. Each record represents a unique CDR3 protein, reported with the most common genes and DNA among its rows. The V and J calls and clone size are TCRdb's, not the authors'. The sample has approximately 300,000 distinct CDR3 sequences on record, 15% of them singletons. The ten most abundant clones make up around 22% of the sample.

The TCR sequence derives from a man between 18 and 29 years old who had mild COVID-19 (a few samples of this study predate the infection). The sample titles of this study are shuffled in the database, so cell type and time point are left out; the donor was told from shared clones. Sequencing was done on a sample of PBMCs or a T cell subset sorted from them (not recorded which).

The DNA sequence reads TGTGCCAGCAGCCCTTCCTTCAGCACAGATACGCAGTATTTT. This translates into CASSPSFSTDTQYF. Recombination joined TRBV14 with TRBJ2-3; the D gene is unclear. V and J are truncated by 4 bases and 0 bases respectively, leaving an intervening sequence of 8 bases. The cysteine opens and the phenylalanine closes a CDR3 of 14 amino acids. The read is trimmed to its CDR3 DNA, 42 bases read in frame from base 1. According to the germline V gene, CDR1 reads SGHDN and CDR2 reads FVKESK.